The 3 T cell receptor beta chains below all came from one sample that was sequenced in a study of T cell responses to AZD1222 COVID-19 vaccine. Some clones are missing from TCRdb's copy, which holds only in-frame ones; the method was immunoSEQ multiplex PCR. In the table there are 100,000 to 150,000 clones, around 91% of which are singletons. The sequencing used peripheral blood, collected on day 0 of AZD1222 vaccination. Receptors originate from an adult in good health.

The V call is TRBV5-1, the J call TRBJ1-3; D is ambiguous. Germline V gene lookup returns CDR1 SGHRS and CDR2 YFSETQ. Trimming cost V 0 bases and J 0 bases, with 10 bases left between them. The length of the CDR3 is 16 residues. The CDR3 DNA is TGCGCCAGCAGCTTGGTGCCGGGAATCTCTGGAAACACCATATATTTT. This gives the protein CASSLVPGISGNTIYF.

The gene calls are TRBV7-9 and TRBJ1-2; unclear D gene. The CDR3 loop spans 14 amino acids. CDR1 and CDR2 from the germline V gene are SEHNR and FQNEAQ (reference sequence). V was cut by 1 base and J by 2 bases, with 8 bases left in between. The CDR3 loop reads CASSLGPGNYGYTF. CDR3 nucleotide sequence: TGTGCCAGCAGCTTAGGTCCGGGGAACTATGGCTACACCTTC.

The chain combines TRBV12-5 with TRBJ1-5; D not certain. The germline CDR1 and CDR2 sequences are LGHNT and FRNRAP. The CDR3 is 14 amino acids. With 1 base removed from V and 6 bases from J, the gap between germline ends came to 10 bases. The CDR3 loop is CASGLGPWAQPQHF. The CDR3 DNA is TGTGCTAGTGGTTTGGGACCTTGGGCTCAGCCCCAGCATTTT.